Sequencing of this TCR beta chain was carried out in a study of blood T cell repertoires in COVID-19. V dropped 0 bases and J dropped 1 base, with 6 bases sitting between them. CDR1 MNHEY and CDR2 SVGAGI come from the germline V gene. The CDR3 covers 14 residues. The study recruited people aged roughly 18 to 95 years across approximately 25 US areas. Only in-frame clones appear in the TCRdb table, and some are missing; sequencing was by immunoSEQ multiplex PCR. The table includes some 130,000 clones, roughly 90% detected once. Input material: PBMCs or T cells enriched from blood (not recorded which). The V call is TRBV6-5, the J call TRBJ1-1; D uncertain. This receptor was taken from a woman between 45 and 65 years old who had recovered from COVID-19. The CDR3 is CASSYSRQNTEAFF. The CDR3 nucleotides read TGTGCCAGCAGTTACTCGAGGCAGAACACTGAAGCTTTCTTT.